In its sample, the clone carrying this TCR beta chain was seen a few times. Antigen specificity is unknown. The record originates from a study of T cells in Graves' hyperthyroidism and ophthalmopathy. Overall study findings and caveats: The model anticipated ophthalmopathy a median approximately six months pre-onset. Most thyroid clonotypes expanded above 0.001 were also detected in blood.

Amplification targeted TCR beta CDR3 regions from RNA transcripts. The HTBI primer set was used in a first-round RT-PCR of the TCR CDR3. TCRdb analysed the multiplex PCR reads with MiXCR anew, one entry per CDR3 protein. The data show some 530,000 distinct CDR3 sequences, around a fifth seen once. CDR1 and CDR2 (germline): SGHTA, FQGNSA. Trimming cost V 3 bases and J 5 bases, with 10 bases left between them. This CDR3 comprises 13 residues. Around 9.9 ml of fresh peripheral blood supplied the PBMCs. The TCR originated in a woman aged 70-85 years with Graves' ophthalmopathy. This chain connects TRBV7-2 to TRBJ1-1, with D maybe TRBD1 (5 bases). Sequenced sample: blood. The CDR3 here is CASSLTRETEAFF. DNA of the CDR3: TGTGCCAGCAGCTTGACCAGGGAGACTGAAGCTTTCTTT.